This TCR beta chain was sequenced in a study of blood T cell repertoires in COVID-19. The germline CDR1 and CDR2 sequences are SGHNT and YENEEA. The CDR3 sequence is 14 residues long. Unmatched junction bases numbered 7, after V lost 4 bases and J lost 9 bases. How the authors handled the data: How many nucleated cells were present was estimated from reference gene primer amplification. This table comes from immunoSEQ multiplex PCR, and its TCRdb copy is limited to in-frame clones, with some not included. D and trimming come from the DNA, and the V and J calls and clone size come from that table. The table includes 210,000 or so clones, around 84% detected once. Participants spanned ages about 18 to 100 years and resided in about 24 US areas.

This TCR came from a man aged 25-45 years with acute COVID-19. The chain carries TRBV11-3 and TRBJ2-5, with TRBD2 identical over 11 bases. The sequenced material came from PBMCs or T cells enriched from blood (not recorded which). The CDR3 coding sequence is TGTGCCAGCAGCTCGACTAGCGGGGAGGTGGCCCAGTACTTC. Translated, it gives CASSSTSGEVAQYF.